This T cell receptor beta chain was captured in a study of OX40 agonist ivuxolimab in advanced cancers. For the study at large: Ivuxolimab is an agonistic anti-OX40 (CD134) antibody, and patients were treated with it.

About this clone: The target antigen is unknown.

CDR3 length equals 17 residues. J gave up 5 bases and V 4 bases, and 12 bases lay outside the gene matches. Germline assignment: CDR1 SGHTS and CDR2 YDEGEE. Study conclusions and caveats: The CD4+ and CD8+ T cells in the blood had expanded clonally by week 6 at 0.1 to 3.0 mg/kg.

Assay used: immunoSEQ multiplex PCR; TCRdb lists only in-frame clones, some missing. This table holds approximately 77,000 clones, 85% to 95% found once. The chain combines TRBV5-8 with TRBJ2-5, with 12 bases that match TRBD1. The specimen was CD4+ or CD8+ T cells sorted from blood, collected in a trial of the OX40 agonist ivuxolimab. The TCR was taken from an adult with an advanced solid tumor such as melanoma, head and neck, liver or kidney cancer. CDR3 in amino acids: CASSPPGTGGAEETQYF. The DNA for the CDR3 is TGTGCCAGCAGCCCCCCCGGGACAGGGGGCGCAGAGGAGACCCAGTACTTC.